This T cell receptor beta chain was identified in a study of tumor-infiltrating lymphocytes in glioblastoma multiforme. The CDR3 is 15 residues long. Trimming removed 8 bases at V and 0 bases at J, with 14 bases between. Multiple V-beta primers and a C-beta primer amplified TCRB from RNA. TCRdb reanalysed the multiplex PCR reads using MiXCR and keeps one entry per CDR3 protein. This table has over 8,000 distinct CDR3 sequences, about four fifths appearing once. The chain employs TRBV12-3 or TRBV12-4 and TRBJ2-1; D call uncertain. The material sequenced was brain tumor tissue. The sequence was obtained from a male donor with glioblastoma. The CDR3 reads CASGRGPSSYNEQFF. The CDR3 region has the DNA TGTGCCAGCGGTCGAGGTCCCAGCTCCTACAATGAGCAGTTCTTC.